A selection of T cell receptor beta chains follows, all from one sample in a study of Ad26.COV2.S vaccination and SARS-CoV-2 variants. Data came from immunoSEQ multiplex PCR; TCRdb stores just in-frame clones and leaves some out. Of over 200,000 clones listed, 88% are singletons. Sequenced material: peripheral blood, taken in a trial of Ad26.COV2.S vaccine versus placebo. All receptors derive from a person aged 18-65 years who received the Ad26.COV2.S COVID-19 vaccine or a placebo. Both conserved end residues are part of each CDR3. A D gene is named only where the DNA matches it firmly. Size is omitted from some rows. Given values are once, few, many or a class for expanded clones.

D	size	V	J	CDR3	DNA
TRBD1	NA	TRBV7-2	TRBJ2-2	CASSRTGGDTGELFF	TGTGCCAGCAGCAGGACAGGGGGCGACACCGGGGAGCTGTTTTTT
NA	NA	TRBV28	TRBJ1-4	CASSLQGRGRKLFF	TGTGCCAGCAGTCTTCAGGGACGCGGGCGAAAACTGTTTTTT
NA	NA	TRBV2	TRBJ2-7	CASLGPRYEQYF	TGTGCCAGCCTGGGACCGAGATACGAGCAGTACTTC
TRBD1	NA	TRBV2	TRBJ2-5	CASSEAQGALETQYF	TGTGCCAGCAGTGAAGCGCAGGGGGCCTTAGAGACCCAGTACTTC
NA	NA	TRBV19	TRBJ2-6	CASSNRPNPTNVLTF	TGTGCCAGTAGTAACAGGCCCAATCCGACCAACGTCCTGACTTTC
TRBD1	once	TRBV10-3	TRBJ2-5	CAIRAGTEETQYF	TGTGCCATCAGAGCCGGGACAGAAGAGACCCAGTACTTC
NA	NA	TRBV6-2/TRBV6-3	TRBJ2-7	CASSSPRETYEQYF	TGTGCCAGCAGCTCCCCCAGGGAGACCTACGAGCAGTACTTC
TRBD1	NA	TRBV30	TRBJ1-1	CAWSWDRGTEAFF	TGTGCCTGGAGTTGGGACAGGGGTACTGAAGCTTTCTTT
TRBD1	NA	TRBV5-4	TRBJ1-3	CASSPAQGWGNTIYF	TGTGCCAGCAGCCCCGCACAGGGGTGGGGAAACACCATATATTTT
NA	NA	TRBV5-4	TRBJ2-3	CASSLGQGGVRTDTQYF	TGTGCCAGCAGCTTGGGTCAGGGAGGCGTTCGAACAGATACGCAGTATTTT
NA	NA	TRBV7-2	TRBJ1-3	CASSFGGGTGNTIYF	TGTGCCAGCAGCTTCGGTGGGGGAACGGGAAACACCATATATTTT
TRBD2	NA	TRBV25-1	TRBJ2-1	CASKKLGLAGHNEQFF	TGTGCCAGCAAAAAGCTCGGACTAGCGGGCCACAATGAGCAGTTCTTC
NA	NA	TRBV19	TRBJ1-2	CASSIGPRNYGYTF	TGTGCCAGTAGTATAGGTCCCAGAAACTATGGCTACACCTTC
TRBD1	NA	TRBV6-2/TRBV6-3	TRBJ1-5	CASSSQGQGSQPQHF	TGTGCCAGCAGTTCCCAGGGACAGGGAAGTCAGCCCCAGCATTTT
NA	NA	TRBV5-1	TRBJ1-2	CASSLFGQPLYGYTF	TGCGCCAGCAGCTTGTTCGGGCAGCCTCTCTATGGCTACACCTTC
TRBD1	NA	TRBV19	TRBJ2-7	CASSRQGYEQYF	TGTGCCAGTAGCCGACAGGGCTACGAGCAGTACTTC
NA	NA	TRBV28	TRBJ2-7	CASSYGRSSYEQYF	TGTGCCAGCAGCTACGGACGGAGCTCCTACGAGCAGTACTTC
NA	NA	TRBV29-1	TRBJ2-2	CSGRGATGELFF	TGCAGCGGCCGGGGGGCCACCGGGGAGCTGTTTTTT
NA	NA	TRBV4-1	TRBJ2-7	CASSQGGGRQKTYEQYF	TGCGCCAGCAGCCAAGGAGGGGGACGACAGAAAACCTACGAGCAGTACTTC
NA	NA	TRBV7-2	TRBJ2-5	CASSLGQAIKETQYF	TGTGCCAGCAGCTTAGGACAGGCGATCAAAGAGACCCAGTACTTC
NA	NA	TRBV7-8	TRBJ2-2	CASSLGRAVNTGELFF	TGTGCCAGCAGCTTAGGGAGGGCCGTAAACACCGGGGAGCTGTTTTTT
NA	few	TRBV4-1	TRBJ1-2	CASSTQGYGYTF	TGCGCCAGCAGCACTCAGGGTTATGGCTACACCTTC
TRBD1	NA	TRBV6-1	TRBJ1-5	CASSARQGAGNQPQHF	TGTGCCAGCAGTGCCCGACAGGGGGCGGGAAATCAGCCCCAGCATTTT
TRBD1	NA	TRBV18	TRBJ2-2	CASSPALGQVNTGELFF	TGTGCCAGCTCACCAGCCCTCGGACAGGTGAACACCGGGGAGCTGTTTTTT
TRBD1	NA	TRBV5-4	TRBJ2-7	CASSSQGYEQYF	TGTGCCAGCAGCTCACAGGGGTACGAGCAGTACTTC
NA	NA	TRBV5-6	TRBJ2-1	CASSNPPRLGEQFF	TGTGCCAGCAGCAACCCACCCCGGTTAGGTGAGCAGTTCTTC
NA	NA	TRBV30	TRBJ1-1	CAWSVMGMGTEAFF	TGTGCCTGGAGTGTAATGGGTATGGGCACTGAAGCTTTCTTT
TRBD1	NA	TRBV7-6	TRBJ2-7	CASSFEDRVGGYEQYF	TGTGCCAGCAGCTTTGAGGACAGGGTAGGGGGCTACGAGCAGTACTTC
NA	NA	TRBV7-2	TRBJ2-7	CASSHQAGYEQYF	TGTGCCAGCAGCCATCAAGCGGGTTACGAGCAGTACTTC